The clone carrying this T cell receptor (beta chain) was seen just once. TCRdb's table, derived via immunoSEQ multiplex PCR, lists solely in-frame clones and lacks some. This sample has some 150,000 clones, with 90% found just once. This record comes from a study of T cell responses to AZD1222 COVID-19 vaccine. This CDR3 comprises 15 residues. With V trimmed by 0 bases and J by 6 bases, 2 bases remained unmatched. Germline values: CDR1 SGHDN, CDR2 FVKESK. The sequence derives from an adult who received the AZD1222 COVID-19 vaccine. This chain joins TRBV14 and TRBJ1-6; 7 nucleotides line up with TRBD1. Sample: peripheral blood, taken 28 days after the second AZD1222 dose. In DNA form, the CDR3 reads TGTGCCAGCAGCCAAGAAGGACAGGTTAATTCACCCCTCCACTTT. Its translation: CASSQEGQVNSPLHF.